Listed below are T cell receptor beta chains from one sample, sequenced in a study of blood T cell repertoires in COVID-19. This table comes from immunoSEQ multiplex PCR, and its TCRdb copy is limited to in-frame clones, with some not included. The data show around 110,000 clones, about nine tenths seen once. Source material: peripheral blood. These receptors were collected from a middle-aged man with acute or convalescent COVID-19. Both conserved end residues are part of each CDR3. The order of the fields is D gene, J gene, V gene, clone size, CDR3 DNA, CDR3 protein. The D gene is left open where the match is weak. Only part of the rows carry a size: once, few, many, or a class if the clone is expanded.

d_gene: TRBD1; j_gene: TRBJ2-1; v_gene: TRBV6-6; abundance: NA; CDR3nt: TGTGCCAGCAGTAATAGGGCGACAGGGGATACCCAGCAGTTCTTC; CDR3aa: CASSNRATGDTQQFF
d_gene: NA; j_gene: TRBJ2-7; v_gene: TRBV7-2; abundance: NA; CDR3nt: TGTGCCAGCAGCCCCAGATACGAGCAGTACTTC; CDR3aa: CASSPRYEQYF
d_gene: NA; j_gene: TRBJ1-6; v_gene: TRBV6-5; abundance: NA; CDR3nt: TGTGCCAGCAGGTCTGAGGGTTATAATTCACCCCTCCACTTT; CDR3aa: CASRSEGYNSPLHF
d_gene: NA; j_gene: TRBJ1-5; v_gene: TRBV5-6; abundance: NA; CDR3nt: TGTGCCAGCAGCTTGGCCACGGAAAGGGGCCAGCCCCAGCATTTT; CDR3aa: CASSLATERGQPQHF
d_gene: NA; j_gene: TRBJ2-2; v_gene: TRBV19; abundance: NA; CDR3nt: TGTGCCAGTAGTATTGATGCGGGCACCGGGGAGCTGTTTTTT; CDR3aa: CASSIDAGTGELFF
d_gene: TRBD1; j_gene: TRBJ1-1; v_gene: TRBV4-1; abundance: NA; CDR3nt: TGCGCCAGCAGCCAAAAGGACAGGGGAAGTGAAGCTTTCTTT; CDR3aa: CASSQKDRGSEAFF
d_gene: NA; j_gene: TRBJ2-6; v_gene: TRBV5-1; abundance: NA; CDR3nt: TGCGCCAGCAGCAAACAGAGCTCTGGGGCCAACGTCCTGACTTTC; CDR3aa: CASSKQSSGANVLTF
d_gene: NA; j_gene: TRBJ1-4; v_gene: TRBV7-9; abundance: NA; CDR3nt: TGTGCCAGCAGCTTAGCATCCCTCACAGGGCTCTTAGCATGGGAAAAACTGTTTTTT; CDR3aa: CASSLASLTGLLAWEKLFF
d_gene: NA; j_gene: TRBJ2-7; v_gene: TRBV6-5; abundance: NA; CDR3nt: TGTGCCAGCAGATCTACTAGGTCCGAGCAGTACTTC; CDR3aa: CASRSTRSEQYF
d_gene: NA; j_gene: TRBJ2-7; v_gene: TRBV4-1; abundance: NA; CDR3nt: TGCGCCAGCAGCCCCGCGGCTAGCGCGAGCTCCTACGAGCAGTACTTC; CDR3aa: CASSPAASASSYEQYF
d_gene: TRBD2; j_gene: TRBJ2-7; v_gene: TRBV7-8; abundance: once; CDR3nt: TGTGCCAGCAGCTCCCGCGCCGGGGGGGCTCCCCCCTACGAGCAGTACTTC; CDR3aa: CASSSRAGGAPPYEQYF
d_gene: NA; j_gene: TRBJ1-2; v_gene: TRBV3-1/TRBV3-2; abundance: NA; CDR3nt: TGTGCCAGCAGCTACACAGGAGATAACTATGGCTACACCTTC; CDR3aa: CASSYTGDNYGYTF
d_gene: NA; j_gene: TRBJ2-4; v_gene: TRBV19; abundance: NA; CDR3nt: TGTGCCAGTAGCGTAGAGGGCAAGGCCAAAAACATTCAGTACTTC; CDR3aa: CASSVEGKAKNIQYF
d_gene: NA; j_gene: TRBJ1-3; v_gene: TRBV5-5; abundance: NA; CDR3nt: TGTGCCAGCAGCCTCCCGGTGGGGCAGAGAAACACCATATATTTT; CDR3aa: CASSLPVGQRNTIYF
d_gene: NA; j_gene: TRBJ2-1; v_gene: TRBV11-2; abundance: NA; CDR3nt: TGTGCCAGCAGCTTAAGGTTCGACACCCGACCGACGGATGAGCAGTTCTTC; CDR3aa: CASSLRFDTRPTDEQFF
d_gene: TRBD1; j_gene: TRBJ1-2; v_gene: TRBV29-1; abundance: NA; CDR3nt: TGCAGCGTTGAAGATGCCCAGACAGGGCCCGATGGCTACACCTTC; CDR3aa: CSVEDAQTGPDGYTF
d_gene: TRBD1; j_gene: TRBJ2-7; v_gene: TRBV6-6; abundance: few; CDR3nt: TGTGCCAGCAGCCTCTCGGGACAGGCTTACGAGCAGTACTTC; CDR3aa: CASSLSGQAYEQYF
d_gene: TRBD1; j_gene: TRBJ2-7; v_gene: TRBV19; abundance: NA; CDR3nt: TGTGCCAGTAGTATCAGACAGGGGGCCTACGAGCAGTACTTC; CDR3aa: CASSIRQGAYEQYF
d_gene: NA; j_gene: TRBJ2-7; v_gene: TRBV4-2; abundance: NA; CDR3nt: TGTGCCAGCAGCCAGGGCTTGGGGGGAGGACCGGGGGAGCAGTACTTC; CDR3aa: CASSQGLGGGPGEQYF
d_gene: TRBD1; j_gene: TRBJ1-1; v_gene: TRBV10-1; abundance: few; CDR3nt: TGCGCCAGCAGTGACCGACAGGGAAACACTGAAGCTTTCTTT; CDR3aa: CASSDRQGNTEAFF
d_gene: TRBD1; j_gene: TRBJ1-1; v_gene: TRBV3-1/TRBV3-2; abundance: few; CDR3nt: TGTGCCAGCAGCCGACTCCGGGACAGGGGGCGAAACACTGAAGCTTTCTTT; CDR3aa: CASSRLRDRGRNTEAFF
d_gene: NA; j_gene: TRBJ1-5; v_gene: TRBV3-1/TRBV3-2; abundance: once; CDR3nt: TGTGCCAGCAGCCAAGATATGGTCGCGTCTCGGCCCCAGCATTTT; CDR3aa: CASSQDMVASRPQHF
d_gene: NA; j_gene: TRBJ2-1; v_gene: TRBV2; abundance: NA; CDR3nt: TGTGCCAGCAGTGAAGCTGGCGGAACATCCTACAATGAGCAGTTCTTC; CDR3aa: CASSEAGGTSYNEQFF
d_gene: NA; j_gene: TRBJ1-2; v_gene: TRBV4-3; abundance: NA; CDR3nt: TGCGCCAGCAGCCAAAATCAAGGGGACTATGGCTACACCTTC; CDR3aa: CASSQNQGDYGYTF
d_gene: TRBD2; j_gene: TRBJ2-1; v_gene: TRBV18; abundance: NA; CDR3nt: TGTGCCAGCTCAGACAGCGGGAGGGGCAATGAGCAGTTCTTC; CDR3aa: CASSDSGRGNEQFF
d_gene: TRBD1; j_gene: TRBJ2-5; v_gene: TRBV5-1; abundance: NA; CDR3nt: TGCGCCAGCAGCTTTTTGGCGGACAGGGGGGAAGAGACCCAGTACTTC; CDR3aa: CASSFLADRGEETQYF
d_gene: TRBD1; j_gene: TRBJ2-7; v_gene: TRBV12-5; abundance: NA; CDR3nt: TGTGCTAGTGGTCTGGGACAGGGGGCCAACGAGCAGTACTTC; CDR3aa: CASGLGQGANEQYF
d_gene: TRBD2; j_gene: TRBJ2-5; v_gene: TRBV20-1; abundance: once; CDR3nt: TGCAGTGCTAGTCCTAGCGGGGGGGCCTACCAAGAGACCCAGTACTTC; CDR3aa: CSASPSGGAYQETQYF
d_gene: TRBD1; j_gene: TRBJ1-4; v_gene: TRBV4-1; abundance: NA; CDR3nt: TGCGCCAGCAGCCAGGGACAGGGTATAACTAATGAAAAACTGTTTTTT; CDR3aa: CASSQGQGITNEKLFF
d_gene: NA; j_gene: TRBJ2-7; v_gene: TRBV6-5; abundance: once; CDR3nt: TGTGCCAGCACCGACGGGGAGCCCTACGAGCAGTACTTC; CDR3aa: CASTDGEPYEQYF
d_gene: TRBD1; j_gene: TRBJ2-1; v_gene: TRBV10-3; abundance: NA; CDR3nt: TGTGCCATCAGTAAAGCTCCTGGACAGGTCAATGAGCAGTTCTTC; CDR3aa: CAISKAPGQVNEQFF
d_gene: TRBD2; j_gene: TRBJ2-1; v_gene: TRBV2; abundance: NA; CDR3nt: TGTGCCAGCGGGGGGGGACTAGCGGGAGAATTCAATGAGCAGTTCTTC; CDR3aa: CASGGGLAGEFNEQFF
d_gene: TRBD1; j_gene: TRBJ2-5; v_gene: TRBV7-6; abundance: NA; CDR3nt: TGTGCCAGCAGCTTTTGGGGACAGGGGGAAGAGACCCAGTACTTC; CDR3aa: CASSFWGQGEETQYF
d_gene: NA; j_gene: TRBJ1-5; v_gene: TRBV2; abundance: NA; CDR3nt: TGTGCCAGCAGTCTCGGGATTGATCAGCCCCAGCATTTT; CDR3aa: CASSLGIDQPQHF
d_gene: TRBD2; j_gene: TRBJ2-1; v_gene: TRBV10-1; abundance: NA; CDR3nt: TGCGCCAGCAGTGAAGCGGGAGGATACAATGAGCAGTTCTTC; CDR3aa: CASSEAGGYNEQFF
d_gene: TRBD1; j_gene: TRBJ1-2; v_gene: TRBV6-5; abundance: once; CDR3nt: TGTGCCAGCACCCTCGGGGGACAGGTGAACTATGGCTACACCTTC; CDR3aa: CASTLGGQVNYGYTF
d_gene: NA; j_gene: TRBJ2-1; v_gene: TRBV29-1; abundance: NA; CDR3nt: TGCAGCGTGAATTTCCAGGCAGTCGGTGAGCAGTTCTTC; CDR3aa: CSVNFQAVGEQFF
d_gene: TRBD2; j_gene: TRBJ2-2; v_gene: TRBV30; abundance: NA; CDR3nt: TGTGCCTGGAACAGGGCTAGCGGGAGTATCGGGGAGCTGTTTTTT; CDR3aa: CAWNRASGSIGELFF
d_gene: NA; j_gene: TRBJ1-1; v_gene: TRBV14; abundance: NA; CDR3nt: TGTGCCAGCAGGGAGGGCGGGGCCGGCACTGAAGCTTTCTTT; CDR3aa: CASREGGAGTEAFF
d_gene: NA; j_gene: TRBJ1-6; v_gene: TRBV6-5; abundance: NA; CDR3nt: TGTGCCAGCAGTTACGGAGACAGGAATTCACCCCTCCACTTT; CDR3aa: CASSYGDRNSPLHF
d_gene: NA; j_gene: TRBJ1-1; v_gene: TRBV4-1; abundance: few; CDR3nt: TGCGCCAGCAGCCACTCGGGGGGGCTGAACACTGAAGCTTTCTTT; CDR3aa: CASSHSGGLNTEAFF
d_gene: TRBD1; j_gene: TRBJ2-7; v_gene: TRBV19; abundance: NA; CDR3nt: TGTGCCAGTAGTGTCGACAGGGCCTACGAGCAGTACTTC; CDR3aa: CASSVDRAYEQYF
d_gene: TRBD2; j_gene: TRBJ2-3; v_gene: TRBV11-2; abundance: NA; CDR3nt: TGTGCCAGCAGCCCTAGAGGGGCCGGACTAGTGGGGGCAGATACGCAGTATTTT; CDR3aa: CASSPRGAGLVGADTQYF
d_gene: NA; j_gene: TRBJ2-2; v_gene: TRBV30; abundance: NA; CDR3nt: TGTGCCTGGAGTGTAAGTCGGGTCACCGGGGAGCTGTTTTTT; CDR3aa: CAWSVSRVTGELFF
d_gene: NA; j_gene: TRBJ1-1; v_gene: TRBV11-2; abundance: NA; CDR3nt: TGTGCCAGCAGCTTAGAGAGGGTGACTGAAGCTTTCTTT; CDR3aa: CASSLERVTEAFF
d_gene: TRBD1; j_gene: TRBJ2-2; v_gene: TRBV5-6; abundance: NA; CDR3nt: TGTGCCAGCAGCTTGGCGGGACAGGGGAACACCGGGGAGCTGTTTTTT; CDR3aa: CASSLAGQGNTGELFF
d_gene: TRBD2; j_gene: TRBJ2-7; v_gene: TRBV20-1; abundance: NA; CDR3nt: TGCAGTGCTAGTGGGGCGGGGGGAATCCACGAGCAGTACTTC; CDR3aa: CSASGAGGIHEQYF
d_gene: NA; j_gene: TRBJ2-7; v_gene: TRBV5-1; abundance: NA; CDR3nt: TGCGCCAGCAGCTTGGCCGGGGGACAGCCCTTCTACGAGCAGTACTTC; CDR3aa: CASSLAGGQPFYEQYF
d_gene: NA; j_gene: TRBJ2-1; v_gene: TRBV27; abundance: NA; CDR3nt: TGTGCCAGCAGCCCGGCGGCCATCGACTCCTACAATGAGCAGTTCTTC; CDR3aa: CASSPAAIDSYNEQFF
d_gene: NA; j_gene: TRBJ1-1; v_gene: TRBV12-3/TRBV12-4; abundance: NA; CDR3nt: TGTGCCAGCGACTACGCGGGTAACACTGAAGCTTTCTTT; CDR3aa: CASDYAGNTEAFF
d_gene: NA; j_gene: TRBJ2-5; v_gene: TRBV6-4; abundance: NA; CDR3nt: TGTGCCAGCAGCCCCGGGATAGAGGCTGAGACCCAGTACTTC; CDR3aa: CASSPGIEAETQYF
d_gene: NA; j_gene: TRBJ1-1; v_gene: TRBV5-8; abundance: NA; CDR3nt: TGTGCCAGCAGCCCAGCTATGCGGACTGAAGCTTTCTTT; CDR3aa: CASSPAMRTEAFF
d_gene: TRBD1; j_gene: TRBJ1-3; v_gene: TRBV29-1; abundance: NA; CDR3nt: TGCAGCGTCTCGGACAGGATTGGCGGAAACACCATATATTTT; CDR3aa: CSVSDRIGGNTIYF
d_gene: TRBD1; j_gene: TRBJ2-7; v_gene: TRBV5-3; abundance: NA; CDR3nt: TGTGCCAGAAGCCGCTTTTGGGGCTGGGACAGATGCTACGAGCAGTACTTC; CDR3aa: CARSRFWGWDRCYEQYF